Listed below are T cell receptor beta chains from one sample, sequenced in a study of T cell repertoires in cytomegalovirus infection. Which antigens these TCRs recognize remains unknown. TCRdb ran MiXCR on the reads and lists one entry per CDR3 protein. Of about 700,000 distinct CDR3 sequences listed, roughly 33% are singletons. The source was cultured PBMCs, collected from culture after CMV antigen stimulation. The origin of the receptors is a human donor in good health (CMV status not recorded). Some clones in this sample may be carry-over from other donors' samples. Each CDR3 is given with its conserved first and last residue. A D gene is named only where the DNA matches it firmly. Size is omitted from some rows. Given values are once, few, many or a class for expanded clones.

CDR3aa: CASSLGGKPGNEQYF; CDR3nt: TGCGCCAGCAGCTTGGGTGGGAAGCCAGGTAACGAGCAGTACTTC; v_gene: TRBV5-1; abundance: NA; d_gene: NA; j_gene: TRBJ2-7
CDR3aa: CASSPSGATDTQYF; CDR3nt: TGTGCCAGCAGCCCTAGCGGGGCCACAGATACGCAGTATTTT; v_gene: TRBV7-9; abundance: many; d_gene: TRBD2; j_gene: TRBJ2-3
CDR3aa: CASRGSEAFF; CDR3nt: TGTGCCAGCAGAGGTTCTGAAGCTTTCTTT; v_gene: TRBV2; abundance: NA; d_gene: NA; j_gene: TRBJ1-1
CDR3aa: CASSLRPTSGRPTSREQFF; CDR3nt: TGTGCCAGCAGCCTCCGTCCGACTAGCGGGAGGCCCACTTCGCGGGAGCAGTTCTTC; v_gene: TRBV7-2; abundance: few; d_gene: TRBD2; j_gene: TRBJ2-1
CDR3aa: CASSPNRDRAYEQYF; CDR3nt: TGTGCCAGCAGCCCAAACCGGGACAGAGCCTACGAGCAGTACTTC; v_gene: TRBV7-8; abundance: few; d_gene: TRBD1; j_gene: TRBJ2-7
CDR3aa: CASSLHTGGRVYNEQFF; CDR3nt: TGTGCCAGCAGCTTACATACAGGGGGTAGAGTCTACAATGAGCAGTTCTTC; v_gene: TRBV5-8; abundance: NA; d_gene: TRBD1; j_gene: TRBJ2-1
CDR3aa: CASSYSRWAVNTEAFF; CDR3nt: TGTGCCAGCAGTTACTCGAGATGGGCGGTGAACACTGAAGCTTTCTTT; v_gene: TRBV6-2/TRBV6-3; abundance: NA; d_gene: NA; j_gene: TRBJ1-1
CDR3aa: CASSIKTLGNWGDTQYF; CDR3nt: TGTGCCAGCAGCATAAAGACCCTCGGGAACTGGGGAGATACGCAGTATTTT; v_gene: TRBV7-9; abundance: few; d_gene: NA; j_gene: TRBJ2-3
CDR3aa: CASSQGWPLESPLHF; CDR3nt: TGCGCCAGCAGCCAAGGGTGGCCTCTTGAATCACCCCTCCACTTT; v_gene: TRBV4-1; abundance: NA; d_gene: NA; j_gene: TRBJ1-6
CDR3aa: CASTDFRTSRQFF; CDR3nt: TGTGCCAGCACCGATTTCAGGACTAGCCGGCAGTTCTTC; v_gene: TRBV6-2/TRBV6-3; abundance: NA; d_gene: TRBD2; j_gene: TRBJ2-1
CDR3aa: CASSFSGSPNEQFF; CDR3nt: TGTGCCAGCAGCTTTAGCGGGAGCCCCAATGAGCAGTTCTTC; v_gene: TRBV12-3/TRBV12-4; abundance: few; d_gene: TRBD2; j_gene: TRBJ2-1